The T cell receptor beta chain described here comes from a study of T-cell memory formation after mild COVID-19. This clonotype showed up just a few times. Antigen unknown. Study-wide results and limits: Clones contracting across day 15 to 85 had a balanced CD4/CD8 profile; later expanding clones leaned CD4+.

The germline gives CDR1 KGHSH, CDR2 LQKENI. The CDR3 spans 15 residues. Between the trimmed V and J ends, which lost 3 bases and 5 bases, there was a span of 16 bases. TCRdb called the 5' RACE reads again in MiXCR, with one record for every CDR3 protein. The sample consists of around 320,000 distinct CDR3 sequences, 25% to 30% of them appearing once. The sequence came from an adult woman who had mild COVID-19 (a few samples of this study predate the infection). Cell type and time point are not known. This chain links TRBV18 with TRBJ2-5; D not resolved. The specimen was PBMCs or a T cell subset sorted from them (not recorded which). CDR3 sequence reads: CASSPWARGQETQYF. The CDR3 DNA sequence: TGTGCCAGCTCACCGTGGGCTAGAGGTCAGGAGACCCAGTACTTC.